These T cell receptor beta chains were read from a single sample in a study of T cells in Graves' hyperthyroidism and ophthalmopathy. Via MiXCR, TCRdb re-called the multiplex PCR reads, giving one row per CDR3 protein. The data show approximately 610,000 distinct CDR3 sequences, about a sixth seen once. Sequencing used blood. The receptor source for this set is a woman younger than 35 with Graves' hyperthyroidism. Each CDR3 is given with its conserved first and last residue. The order of the fields is D gene, clone size, J gene, V gene, CDR3 protein, CDR3 DNA. The D gene is left open where the match is weak. Clone size is not always given. Where it is, it says once, few, many or a class for expanded clones.

D gene: -; clone size: few; J gene: TRBJ1-5; V gene: TRBV7-2; CDR3 protein: CASSFSGDQPQHF; CDR3 DNA: TGTGCCAGCAGCTTTTCCGGGGATCAGCCCCAGCATTTT
D gene: TRBD1; clone size: few; J gene: TRBJ2-1; V gene: TRBV5-4; CDR3 protein: CASSLGGTGLNEQFF; CDR3 DNA: TGTGCCAGCAGCTTGGGCGGGACAGGTCTCAATGAGCAGTTCTTC
D gene: -; clone size: -; J gene: TRBJ2-1; V gene: TRBV7-3; CDR3 protein: CASSSGLGAANEQFF; CDR3 DNA: TGTGCCAGCAGCTCGGGACTGGGGGCGGCCAATGAGCAGTTCTTC
D gene: -; clone size: -; J gene: TRBJ2-3; V gene: TRBV6-1; CDR3 protein: CASSQAGSNTDTQYF; CDR3 DNA: TGTGCCAGCAGCCAAGCTGGATCGAACACAGATACGCAGTATTTT
D gene: -; clone size: many; J gene: TRBJ2-7; V gene: TRBV6-1; CDR3 protein: CASSHSPYEQYF; CDR3 DNA: TGTGCCAGCAGTCACAGTCCCTACGAGCAGTACTTC
D gene: TRBD1; clone size: many; J gene: TRBJ2-3; V gene: TRBV5-1; CDR3 protein: CASSLAGTGGTDTQYF; CDR3 DNA: TGCGCCAGCAGCTTGGCCGGGACAGGGGGCACAGATACGCAGTATTTT
D gene: TRBD2; clone size: few; J gene: TRBJ2-1; V gene: TRBV5-1; CDR3 protein: CASSLTSEDEQFF; CDR3 DNA: TGCGCCAGCAGCTTAACTAGCGAAGATGAGCAGTTCTTC
D gene: TRBD1; clone size: few; J gene: TRBJ2-3; V gene: TRBV10-1; CDR3 protein: CASGGQESQYF; CDR3 DNA: TGCGCCAGCGGAGGACAGGAATCGCAGTATTTT
D gene: -; clone size: -; J gene: TRBJ1-6; V gene: TRBV11-1; CDR3 protein: CASSFGPWDSPLHF; CDR3 DNA: TGTGCCAGCAGCTTCGGACCGTGGGATTCACCCCTCCACTTT
D gene: TRBD1; clone size: many; J gene: TRBJ1-6; V gene: TRBV12-3/TRBV12-4; CDR3 protein: CASSLSQGVVPLHF; CDR3 DNA: TGTGCCAGCAGTTTAAGTCAGGGGGTGGTCCCCCTCCACTTT
D gene: TRBD2; clone size: few; J gene: TRBJ2-7; V gene: TRBV4-1; CDR3 protein: CASSQDKTSGRPYEQYF; CDR3 DNA: TGCGCCAGCAGCCAGGATAAAACTAGCGGGAGGCCCTACGAGCAGTACTTC
D gene: TRBD2; clone size: many; J gene: TRBJ2-7; V gene: TRBV20-1; CDR3 protein: CSARVLAGGYEQYF; CDR3 DNA: TGCAGTGCTAGAGTATTAGCGGGAGGCTACGAGCAGTACTTC
D gene: -; clone size: many; J gene: TRBJ2-7; V gene: TRBV5-1; CDR3 protein: CASSSQGSSSYEQYF; CDR3 DNA: TGCGCCAGCAGCTCACAGGGTTCTAGTTCCTACGAGCAGTACTTC
D gene: TRBD2; clone size: few; J gene: TRBJ2-3; V gene: TRBV7-9; CDR3 protein: CASSFSSRGRTDTQYF; CDR3 DNA: TGTGCCAGCAGCTTTTCATCTCGCGGGAGGACGGATACGCAGTATTTT
D gene: TRBD1; clone size: -; J gene: TRBJ2-4; V gene: TRBV20-1; CDR3 protein: CSARDGGQGAIKEAKNIQYF; CDR3 DNA: TGCAGTGCTAGAGATGGGGGACAGGGGGCGATTAAGGAGGCCAAAAACATTCAGTACTTC
D gene: TRBD1; clone size: few; J gene: TRBJ2-7; V gene: TRBV27; CDR3 protein: CASGDSPFYEQYF; CDR3 DNA: TGTGCCAGTGGGGACAGTCCATTCTACGAGCAGTACTTC
D gene: TRBD1; clone size: few; J gene: TRBJ2-7; V gene: TRBV25-1; CDR3 protein: CASSGETGQDSYEQYF; CDR3 DNA: TGTGCCAGCAGTGGGGAGACAGGGCAAGATTCCTACGAGCAGTACTTC
D gene: TRBD1; clone size: many; J gene: TRBJ1-5; V gene: TRBV20-1; CDR3 protein: CSALQGASNQPQHF; CDR3 DNA: TGCAGTGCTCTACAGGGGGCCAGCAATCAGCCCCAGCATTTT
D gene: -; clone size: many; J gene: TRBJ1-1; V gene: TRBV7-9; CDR3 protein: CASTYSTPNTEAFF; CDR3 DNA: TGTGCCAGCACCTACTCGACTCCGAACACTGAAGCTTTCTTT
D gene: TRBD1; clone size: few; J gene: TRBJ2-3; V gene: TRBV6-2/TRBV6-3; CDR3 protein: CASSSNPGQGADTQYF; CDR3 DNA: TGTGCCAGCAGTTCCAACCCGGGACAGGGGGCAGATACGCAGTATTTT
D gene: -; clone size: -; J gene: TRBJ1-5; V gene: TRBV3-1; CDR3 protein: CASSPQAGGSNQPQHF; CDR3 DNA: TGTGCCAGCAGCCCCCAGGCCGGGGGCAGCAATCAGCCCCAGCATTTT
D gene: TRBD1; clone size: -; J gene: TRBJ1-1; V gene: TRBV7-9; CDR3 protein: CASSRRQGPGTEAFF; CDR3 DNA: TGTGCCAGCAGCCGGCGACAGGGCCCTGGAACTGAAGCTTTCTTT
D gene: TRBD2; clone size: many; J gene: TRBJ2-5; V gene: TRBV28; CDR3 protein: CASSFTSGRSSQYF; CDR3 DNA: TGTGCCAGCAGTTTCACTAGCGGGAGATCGTCCCAGTACTTC
D gene: -; clone size: -; J gene: TRBJ1-6; V gene: TRBV12-3/TRBV12-4; CDR3 protein: CASSALGRNNSPLHF; CDR3 DNA: TGTGCCAGCAGTGCATTGGGCAGAAATAATTCACCCCTCCACTTT
D gene: -; clone size: few; J gene: TRBJ1-2; V gene: TRBV19; CDR3 protein: CASSITRSGYTF; CDR3 DNA: TGTGCCAGTAGTATAACCCGGTCCGGCTACACCTTC